The 10 T cell receptor beta chains below come from one sample, sequenced in a study of blood T cell repertoires in COVID-19. Assay: immunoSEQ multiplex PCR; the TCRdb copy retains only in-frame clones and omits some. The sample records 130,000 to 150,000 clones, roughly 85% being singletons. The sequenced sample was peripheral blood. The source of these receptors is a human donor with acute or convalescent COVID-19. The donor label of this sample is uncertain.

This rearrangement joins TRBV7-9 to TRBJ1-1, with a tentative D call TRBD1 (6 bases). V lost 5 bases and J 7 bases, leaving 11 bases between the germline ends. Germline V gene sequence: CDR1 SEHNR, CDR2 FQNEAQ (reference sequence). The CDR3 spans 12 residues. Written as DNA, the CDR3 is TGTGCCAGCAGCCGCCAGGACAGTGAAGCTTTCTTT. It is translated as CASSRQDSEAFF.

This rearrangement joins TRBV28 to TRBJ1-6; 8 bases are a match to TRBD1. The germline gives CDR1 MDHEN, CDR2 SYDVKM. The V segment lost 6 bases and the J segment 5 bases; nucleotides outside the gene matches: 12. The length of the CDR3 is 17 residues. The CDR3 bases are TGTGCCAGCAGCCCCGTTGGACAGGGTAAACATAATTCACCCCTCCACTTT. Protein: CASSPVGQGKHNSPLHF.

J is TRBJ1-1 and V is TRBV29-1; no firm D call. CDR3 length equals 10 residues. V lost 4 bases and J lost 7, with 7 bases in between. The V gene's germline CDR1 is SQVTM and CDR2 ANQGSEA. The CDR3 protein is CSVGSREAFF. CDR3 DNA sequence: TGCAGCGTTGGGAGTCGTGAAGCTTTCTTT.

The rearrangement links TRBV29-1 to TRBJ2-3; 7 bases are shared with TRBD1. The V segment lost 6 bases and the J segment 2 bases; nucleotides outside the gene matches: 5. The V gene's germline CDR1 is SQVTM and CDR2 ANQGSEA. This CDR3 is 13 amino acids long. CDR3 sequence: CSVRQGITDTQYF. In DNA form, the CDR3 reads TGCAGCGTCCGACAGGGAATCACAGATACGCAGTATTTT.

V usage is TRBV28 and J usage is TRBJ1-2, with 9 bases identical to TRBD1. Germline CDR1 MDHEN, CDR2 SYDVKM. The J segment lost 2 bases and the V segment lost 8 bases, leaving 3 bases of the junction unmatched. The CDR3 is made up of 13 amino acids. CDR3 coding DNA: TGTGCCAGCTCGGGGACAGGGAACTATGGCTACACCTTC. The encoded protein is CASSGTGNYGYTF.

V gene TRBV27 combines with J gene TRBJ1-5, with 10 positions matching TRBD1. Germline assignment: CDR1 MNHEY and CDR2 SMNVEV (reference sequence). The CDR3 totals 16 residues. V shed 1 base, J shed 1 base, and the junction held 1 base outside the gene matches. This CDR3 is CASSLLGQGSNQPQHF. The DNA for the CDR3 is TGTGCCAGCAGTTTATTGGGACAGGGGAGCAATCAGCCCCAGCATTTT.

DNA for the CDR3: TGTGCCTGGAGTGCCCTCACAGGGGGAATAACTGAAGCTTTCTTT. It is translated as CAWSALTGGITEAFF. The chain links TRBV30 to TRBJ1-1; 8 bases agree with TRBD1. The CDR3 is 15 amino acids. V lost 1 base and J lost 5; bases outside the gene matches: 9. In germline, CDR1 is GTSNPN, CDR2 SVGIG (reference sequence).

V and J are TRBV2 and TRBJ2-1, with D maybe TRBD2 (6 bases). Deletions cut 6 bases from V and 5 bases from J, with 17 bases between. The CDR3 sequence is 15 residues long. Germline CDR1 is SNHLY and CDR2 is FYNNEI. CDR3 sequence: CASRAGTFINNEQFF. Here the CDR3 DNA reads TGTGCCAGCAGGGCCGGGACTTTTATAAACAATGAGCAGTTCTTC. The full variable domain, with the rest looked up from reference TRBV2 and TRBJ2-1, is EPEVTQTPSHQVTQMGQEVILRCVPISNHLYFYWYRQILGQKVEFLVSFYNNEISEKSEIFDDQFSVERPDGSNFTLKIRSTKLEDSAMYFCASRAGTFINNEQFFGPGTRLTVL.

V usage is TRBV7-9 and J usage is TRBJ2-3, with a tentative D call TRBD2 (6 bases). This CDR3 spans 16 amino acids. Germline CDR1 is SEHNR and CDR2 is FQNEAQ (reference sequence). Trimming pared 1 base from V and 0 bases from J, leaving 11 bases between. The CDR3 DNA reads TGTGCCAGCAGCTTAGAAATAGCGGATAGCACAGATACGCAGTATTTT. This translates into CASSLEIADSTDTQYF.

This clone was seen a handful of times. V and J are TRBV7-6 and TRBJ1-4, with unresolved D. The ends were cut back, 3 bases at V and 7 bases at J, with 3 bases in the middle. Germline assignment: CDR1 SGHVS and CDR2 FNYEAQ. The CDR3 totals 11 residues. The DNA for the CDR3 is TGTGCCAGCAGCTTCGGTGAAAAACTGTTTTTT. It encodes CASSFGEKLFF.